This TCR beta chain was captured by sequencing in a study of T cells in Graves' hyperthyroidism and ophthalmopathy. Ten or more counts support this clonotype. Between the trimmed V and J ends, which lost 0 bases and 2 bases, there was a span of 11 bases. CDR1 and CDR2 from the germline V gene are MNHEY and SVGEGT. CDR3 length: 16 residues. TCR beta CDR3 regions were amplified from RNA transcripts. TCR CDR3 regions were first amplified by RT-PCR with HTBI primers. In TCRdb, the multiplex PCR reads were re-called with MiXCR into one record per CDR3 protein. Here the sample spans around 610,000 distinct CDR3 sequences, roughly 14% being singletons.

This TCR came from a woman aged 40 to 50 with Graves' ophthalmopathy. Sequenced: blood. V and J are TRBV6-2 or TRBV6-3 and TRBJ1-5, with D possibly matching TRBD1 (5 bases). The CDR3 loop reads CASSYSVGDGNQPQHF. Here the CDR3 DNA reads TGTGCCAGCAGTTACTCGGTGGGGGATGGCAATCAGCCCCAGCATTTT.